These T cell receptor beta chains were read from a single sample in a study of shared clonotypes between healthy human individuals. Clones were read by immunoSEQ multiplex PCR, and TCRdb kept only the in-frame ones, dropping some. Of about 1 million clones listed, roughly 75% were seen once; the top ten hold about 1.5%. The specimen sequenced was memory CD4+ T cells sorted from blood. Source of these receptors: a young man in good health. The CDR3 runs from the conserved cysteine through the conserved F or W. Fields, in order: D gene, clone size, J gene, V gene, CDR3 DNA, CDR3 protein. The D gene is left open where the match is weak. Clone size is shown for a subset of rows, as once, few, many or a class of expanded clone.

>-|few|TRBJ1-5|TRBV19
TGTGCCACCACGGACAGTAATCAGCCCCAGCATTTT
CATTDSNQPQHF
>-|-|TRBJ2-7|TRBV18
TGTGCCAGCTCACCACCGTTTACCGACGAGCAGTACTTC
CASSPPFTDEQYF
>TRBD2|once|TRBJ2-3|TRBV5-1
TGCGCCAGCAGCTGGACTAGCGGGGGAGGAGATACGCAGTATTTT
CASSWTSGGGDTQYF
>-|-|TRBJ1-1|TRBV9
TGTGCCAGCAGCGTAGGACCCGAGAACACTGAAGCTTTCTTT
CASSVGPENTEAFF
>TRBD2|-|TRBJ2-7|TRBV5-8
TGTGCCAGCAGCTTGATGCGTCTAGCGGGCTCCTACGAGCAGTACTTC
CASSLMRLAGSYEQYF
>-|-|TRBJ2-7|TRBV4-1
TGCGCCAGCAGCCAAGAAAGAACCGTAAACTACGAGCAGTACTTC
CASSQERTVNYEQYF
>-|-|TRBJ1-5|TRBV28
TGTGCCAGCAGTAGTTCGGGGGGGGATCAGCCCCAGCATTTT
CASSSSGGDQPQHF
>-|-|TRBJ2-7|TRBV9
TGTGCCAGCAGCGTAGCAATGTCGGCTTTCGGTTACGAGCAGTACTTC
CASSVAMSAFGYEQYF
>TRBD2|once|TRBJ2-4|TRBV7-2
TGTGCCAGCAGCTACACCGGGACTAACAACATTCAGTACTTC
CASSYTGTNNIQYF
>-|once|TRBJ1-2|TRBV6-1
TGTGCCAGCAGGGAAAGTGGTTACGGAAGCTATGGCTACACCTTC
CASRESGYGSYGYTF
>TRBD1|-|TRBJ2-7|TRBV29-1
TGCAGCGTCGGGACAGCTTACGAGCAGTACTTC
CSVGTAYEQYF
>-|-|TRBJ2-3|TRBV18
TGTGCCAGCTCACCACCCTTAGGAAGCACAGATACGCAGTATTTT
CASSPPLGSTDTQYF
>-|-|TRBJ1-4|TRBV6-6
TGTGCCAGCAGTTACGTGGGAGGGCCTGAAAAACTGTTTTTT
CASSYVGGPEKLFF
>-|-|TRBJ2-7|TRBV7-9
TGTGCCAGCAGCGTTTCAGGCGCGGACCGTTACGAGCAGTACTTC
CASSVSGADRYEQYF
>-|-|TRBJ1-1|TRBV12-5
TGTGCTAGTGGTTTGGGACCGATGAACACTGAAGCTTTCTTT
CASGLGPMNTEAFF
>TRBD2|few|TRBJ2-2|TRBV28
TGTGCCAGCAGGTTATTGGGGACTACTAACACCGGGGAGCTGTTTTTT
CASRLLGTTNTGELFF
>-|-|TRBJ2-5|TRBV29-1
TGCAGCGTTGACCCCCTCGACACAACCGCGGAGACCCAGTACTTC
CSVDPLDTTAETQYF
>TRBD1|-|TRBJ1-1|TRBV18
TGTGCCAGCTTTCCGGGACAGGGGAGGAACACTGAAGCTTTCTTT
CASFPGQGRNTEAFF
>TRBD1|-|TRBJ1-6|TRBV19
TGTGCCAGCCACTCCGGGACAGGGGGGTCACCCCTCCACTTT
CASHSGTGGSPLHF
>-|once|TRBJ1-6|TRBV7-9
TGTGCCAGCAGCTTAGGGTCCGAGAATTCACCCCTCCACTTT
CASSLGSENSPLHF
>-|-|TRBJ1-3|TRBV7-9
TGTGCCAGCAGCTTAAGTGCTGGGGGAAACACCATATATTTT
CASSLSAGGNTIYF
>TRBD1|-|TRBJ1-4|TRBV11-2
TGTGCCAGCAGCTTAGACCACACAGGGGATGAAAAACTGTTTTTT
CASSLDHTGDEKLFF